This is a list of T cell receptor beta chains from one sample in a study of blood T cell repertoires in COVID-19. Assay: immunoSEQ multiplex PCR; the TCRdb copy retains only in-frame clones and omits some. The sample records over 65,000 clones, about 81% being singletons. The specimen sequenced was peripheral blood. The receptors here all came from a human donor in a cohort sampled during active COVID-19. The CDR3 runs from the conserved cysteine through the conserved F or W. Expanded clones are given a class, and other clones once, few, many or no size at all.

clone size | J gene | V gene | CDR3 protein
NA | TRBJ2-3 | TRBV6-6 | CASTDRSSTDTQYF
few | TRBJ2-5 | TRBV9 | CASSVEKGKSQETQYF
few | TRBJ1-2 | TRBV6-6 | CATDRGYGYTF
NA | TRBJ1-6 | TRBV4-1 | CASSQDPGQGWSPLHF
NA | TRBJ1-6 | TRBV21-1 | CASSKGQSSYNSPLHF
NA | TRBJ2-5 | TRBV18 | CASSPQIQETQYF
once | TRBJ2-6 | TRBV30 | CAWSTSGSGANVLTF
NA | TRBJ2-7 | TRBV6-6 | CASSPFGYDEQYF
NA | TRBJ2-3 | TRBV29-1 | CSVEDWAASGTRTDTQYF
NA | TRBJ2-7 | TRBV5-1 | CASSLGTGTYEQYF
NA | TRBJ2-4 | TRBV7-9 | CASSSGIAKNIQYF
NA | TRBJ2-4 | TRBV11-2 | CASSREQGDTIQYF
NA | TRBJ2-2 | TRBV7-9 | CASSLDGPGELFF
NA | TRBJ1-1 | TRBV27 | CASSPDLNTEAFF
few | TRBJ2-7 | TRBV27 | CASSFHSTSYEQYF
NA | TRBJ1-6 | TRBV27 | CASSLRLGGTKPLHF
NA | TRBJ2-7 | TRBV25-1 | CASSAGQGYEQYF
once | TRBJ1-1 | TRBV10-3 | CAISDQGSYMNTEAFF
NA | TRBJ2-7 | TRBV19 | CASSMGTSLSREQYF
NA | TRBJ1-1 | TRBV5-8 | CASSFRSAEAFF
once | TRBJ2-3 | TRBV28 | CASSSLGGRGTDTQYF
NA | TRBJ2-2 | TRBV7-8 | CASSSSSAANTGELFF
NA | TRBJ2-7 | TRBV14 | CASSQDTGADFTYEQYF
NA | TRBJ2-6 | TRBV28 | CASSLVPGELSGANVLTF
NA | TRBJ1-2 | TRBV4-1 | CASSQAGGQLAF
NA | TRBJ2-7 | TRBV12-2 | CASRQGLAGYSYEQYF
NA | TRBJ2-1 | TRBV6-5 | CASSPGLAGGNEQFF
NA | TRBJ1-1 | TRBV25-1 | CASSVGTGGEGEAFF
NA | TRBJ2-1 | TRBV5-1 | CASPLIGNRDGEQFF